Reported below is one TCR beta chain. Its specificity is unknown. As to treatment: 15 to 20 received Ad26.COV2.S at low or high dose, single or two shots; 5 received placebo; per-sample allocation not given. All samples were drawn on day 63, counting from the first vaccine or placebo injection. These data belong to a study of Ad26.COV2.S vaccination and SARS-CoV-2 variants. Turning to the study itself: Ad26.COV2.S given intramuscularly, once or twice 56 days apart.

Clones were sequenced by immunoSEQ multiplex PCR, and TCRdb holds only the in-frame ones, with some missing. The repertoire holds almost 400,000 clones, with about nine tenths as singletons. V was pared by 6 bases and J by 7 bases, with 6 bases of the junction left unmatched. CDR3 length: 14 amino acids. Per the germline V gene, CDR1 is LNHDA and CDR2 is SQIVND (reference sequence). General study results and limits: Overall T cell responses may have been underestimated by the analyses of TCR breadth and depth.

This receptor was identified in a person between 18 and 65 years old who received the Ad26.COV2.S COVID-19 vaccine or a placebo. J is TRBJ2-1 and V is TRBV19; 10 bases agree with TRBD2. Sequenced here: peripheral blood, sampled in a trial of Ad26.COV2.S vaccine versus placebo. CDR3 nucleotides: TGTGCCAGTAGACGAGCGGGAGGGCGAAATGAGCAGTTCTTC. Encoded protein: CASRRAGGRNEQFF.